This entry lists 15 T cell receptor beta chains sequenced from one sample in a study of blood T cell repertoires in COVID-19. Here immunoSEQ multiplex PCR was the method, and the copy in TCRdb shows in-frame clones only, minus some. Counted here are 290,000 or so clones, about nine tenths occurring once; the ten biggest clones make up approximately 2.2%. Sequencing was performed on peripheral blood. Receptors were obtained from a young man with active or convalescent COVID-19.

The chain recombines TRBV5-1 with TRBJ1-1; 7 bases line up with TRBD1. This CDR3 contains 17 residues. Germline trimming cut 4 bases from V and 3 bases from J; bases unmatched to any gene: 15. CDR1 and CDR2 from the germline V gene are SGHRS and YFSETQ. CDR3 residues: CASSLNPGQRLYTEAFF. The CDR3 DNA follows: TGCGCCAGCAGCCTGAACCCGGGACAGCGGCTCTACACTGAAGCTTTCTTT.

This clone was seen more than once but under ten times. The chain is built from TRBV6-4 and TRBJ1-6; 8 nucleotides match TRBD1. The CDR3 runs 15 residues. Looked up from germline, CDR1 is MRHNA and CDR2 is SNTAGT. Trimming took 0 bases from V and 10 from J; bases not matched to a gene: 5. The CDR3, as DNA: TGTGCCAGCAGTGACTCAGCAGGGGGCGAATCACCCCTCCACTTT. It yields the protein CASSDSAGGESPLHF.

The V call is TRBV9, the J call TRBJ2-5; D is perhaps TRBD1 (7 bases). Between the trimmed V and J ends, which lost 0 bases and 1 base, there was a span of 13 bases. Germline V gene sequence: CDR1 SGDLS, CDR2 YYNGEE. The CDR3 length is 16 residues. CDR3 nucleotide sequence: TGTGCCAGCAGCGTAGGTCAGGGGGGCGTCCAAGAGACCCAGTACTTC. It is translated as CASSVGQGGVQETQYF.

The genes are TRBV6-6 and TRBJ1-2, with D maybe TRBD1 (5 bases). Germline V gives CDR1 MNHNY, CDR2 SVGAGI (reference sequence). The CDR3 totals 15 residues. Trimming removed 6 bases from V and 3 bases from J, with 17 bases in between. The CDR3 spells CASRGDSTGHYGYTF. CDR3 DNA sequence: TGTGCCAGCAGGGGGGACTCAACCGGTCACTATGGCTACACCTTC.

The chain recombines TRBV5-1 with TRBJ2-1; the match to TRBD2 covers 8 bases. The J segment lost 5 bases and the V segment lost 6 bases, leaving 10 bases of the junction unmatched. The CDR3 sequence is 15 residues long. In germline, CDR1 is SGHRS, CDR2 YFSETQ. CDR3 residues: CASNSREGLNNEQFF. CDR3 DNA: TGCGCCAGCAATTCTCGGGAGGGCCTTAACAATGAGCAGTTCTTC.

V usage is TRBV9 and J usage is TRBJ2-2, with D hard to call. The CDR3 consists of 16 residues. Germline V gene sequence: CDR1 SGDLS, CDR2 YYNGEE. Trimming cost V 0 bases and J 1 base, with 10 bases left between them. The DNA for the CDR3 is TGTGCCAGCAGCGTAGCGGGTTTCAGGAACACCGGGGAGCTGTTTTTT. Its protein is CASSVAGFRNTGELFF.

The V and J genes are TRBV7-2 and TRBJ1-5; the D is unclear. Trimming took off 1 base at V and 6 bases at J, with 13 bases between the two ends. Germline lookup yields CDR1 SGHTA and CDR2 FQGNSA. This CDR3 comprises 15 residues. The CDR3 loop reads CASSLGGVGPQPQHF. In nucleotides, the CDR3 is TGTGCCAGCAGCTTAGGGGGAGTTGGTCCTCAGCCCCAGCATTTT.

J is TRBJ2-1 and V is TRBV27; D is ambiguous. V lost 5 bases to trimming and J lost 6 bases, with 17 bases between them. The length of the CDR3 is 15 residues. Germline CDR1 MNHEY, CDR2 SMNVEV (reference sequence). The CDR3 DNA is TGTGCCAGCAGTCTAATGGGCCTCTCTATCAATGAGCAGTTCTTC. It translates to CASSLMGLSINEQFF.

The rearrangement links TRBV15 to TRBJ2-3, with 7 bases lining up with TRBD1. The CDR3 has 16 residues. Germline V gene lookup returns CDR1 LNHNV and CDR2 YYDKDF (reference sequence). J was trimmed by 1 base and V by 5 bases; bases with no gene match: 9. In DNA, the CDR3 is TGTGCCACCAGCCTCGAGCCCGGACAGGGCACAGATACGCAGTATTTT. This translates into CATSLEPGQGTDTQYF.

The chain links TRBV11-2 to TRBJ1-5; D is ambiguous. Germline-derived CDR1 and CDR2 are SGHAT and FQNNGV. Trimming shortened V by 5 bases and J by 0 bases, and 11 bases separated the two germline ends. This CDR3 is 15 amino acids long. CDR3 sequence: CASSEARYSNQPQHF. The CDR3 DNA is TGTGCCAGCAGCGAGGCGAGGTATAGCAATCAGCCCCAGCATTTT. The full variable domain, in which reference TRBV11-2 and TRBJ1-5 provide the parts outside the CDR3, is EAGVAQSPRYKIIEKRQSVAFWCNPISGHATLYWYQQILGQGPKLLIQFQNNGVVDDSQLPKDRFSAERLKGVDSTLKIQPAKLEDSAVYLCASSEARYSNQPQHFGDGTRLSIL.

This chain joins TRBV6-5 and TRBJ1-5; D remains ambiguous. This CDR3 region has 15 residues. Germline lookup yields CDR1 MNHEY and CDR2 SVGAGI. The V end lost 7 bases, the J end lost 4 bases, and 17 bases lay between the germline ends. The CDR3 protein is CASTEWKQPNQPQHF. As DNA, the CDR3 is TGTGCCAGCACGGAATGGAAACAGCCGAATCAGCCCCAGCATTTT.

The V and J genes are TRBV5-1 and TRBJ2-3, with D unresolved. Trimming stripped 1 base from V and 4 bases from J, with 10 bases between. Per the germline V gene, CDR1 is SGHRS and CDR2 is YFSETQ. The CDR3 consists of 14 residues. CDR3 in amino acids: CASSLFLVADTQYF. The CDR3 DNA sequence: TGCGCCAGCAGCTTGTTTCTTGTAGCAGATACGCAGTATTTT.

This clone has only one observation. The chain couples TRBV18 to TRBJ2-5, with unresolved D. The germline CDR1 and CDR2 sequences are KGHSH and LQKENI. The CDR3 length is 12 residues. V lost 1 base and J 4 bases, leaving 4 bases between the germline ends. The CDR3 sequence: CASSPQRETQYF. The CDR3 coding sequence is TGTGCCAGCTCACCACAGAGAGAGACCCAGTACTTC.

The V call is TRBV7-2, the J call TRBJ2-3; 9 bases are a match to TRBD2. V lost 2 bases, J lost 8 bases, and 11 bases stayed unmatched. Germline V CDR1 and CDR2: SGHTA, FQGNSA. CDR3 length: 16 residues. The CDR3 reads CASSLTQPSGTVTQYF. The CDR3 nucleotides are TGTGCCAGCAGCTTAACCCAGCCTAGCGGGACGGTTACGCAGTATTTT. The full variable domain, its missing parts supplied by reference TRBV7-2 and TRBJ2-3, is GAGVSQSPSNKVTEKGKDVELRCDPISGHTALYWYRQSLGQGLEFLIYFQGNSAPDKSGLPSDRFSAERTGGSVSTLTIQRTQQEDSAVYLCASSLTQPSGTVTQYFGPGTRLTVL.

The V call is TRBV24-1, the J call TRBJ2-1; D perhaps matches TRBD2 (6 bases). Trimming left V 3 bases short and J 4 bases short, with 6 bases between. The CDR3 covers 13 residues. Germline V gives CDR1 KGHDR, CDR2 SFDVKD. The CDR3 sequence: CATSDGGYNEQFF. CDR3 sequence (DNA): TGTGCCACCAGTGATGGGGGGTACAATGAGCAGTTCTTC.